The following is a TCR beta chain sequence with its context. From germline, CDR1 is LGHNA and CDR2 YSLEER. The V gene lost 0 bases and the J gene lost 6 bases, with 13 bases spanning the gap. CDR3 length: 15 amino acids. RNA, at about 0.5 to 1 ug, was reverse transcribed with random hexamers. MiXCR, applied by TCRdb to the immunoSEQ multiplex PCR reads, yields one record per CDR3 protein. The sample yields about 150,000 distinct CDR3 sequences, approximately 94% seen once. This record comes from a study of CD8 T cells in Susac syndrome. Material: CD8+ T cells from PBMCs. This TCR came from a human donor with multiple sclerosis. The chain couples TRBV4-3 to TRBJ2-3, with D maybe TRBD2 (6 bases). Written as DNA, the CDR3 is TGCGCCAGCAGCCAAGACTCCTCGGGGGTGGATACGCAGTATTTT. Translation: CASSQDSSGVDTQYF.